The 2 T cell receptor beta chains below come from one sample, sequenced in a study of cytomegalovirus exposure and HLA in healthy donors. Using immunoSEQ multiplex PCR, the repertoire was profiled, and TCRdb retains in-frame clones only, with some absent. The sample records over 150,000 clones, roughly 91% being singletons. The sample taken for sequencing was PBMCs. Receptors originate from a man younger than 35 in good health and CMV-seropositive.

V gene TRBV9 combines with J gene TRBJ1-2; 8 positions match TRBD1. This CDR3 is 15 amino acids long. Germline CDR1 and CDR2: SGDLS and YYNGEE. The V and J ends lost 0 bases and 4 bases, in that order; junction bases with no gene match: 5. The CDR3 here is CASSVGPGGSYGYTF. CDR3 DNA: TGTGCCAGCAGCGTAGGCCCAGGGGGCAGCTATGGCTACACCTTC.

This clone was observed once. The CDR3 sequence: CASSNRRLGMNTEAFF. Written as DNA, the CDR3 is TGTGCCAGCAGCAATCGCAGACTCGGAATGAACACTGAAGCTTTCTTT. This chain links TRBV21-1 with TRBJ1-1. TRBV21-1 is an annotated pseudogene. The CDR3 spans 16 residues.